The next 14 T cell receptor beta chains were all read from a single sample in a study of blood T cell repertoires in COVID-19. Some clones are missing from TCRdb's copy, which holds only in-frame ones; the method was immunoSEQ multiplex PCR. Of 200,000 to 250,000 clones in the sample, roughly 85% were seen once. Sequenced material: peripheral blood. All receptors derive from a woman aged 65 to 85 with COVID-19, enrolled during active disease.

This chain connects TRBV18 to TRBJ1-2, with a possible D match to TRBD1 (5 bases). The CDR3 has 15 residues. From germline, CDR1 is KGHSH and CDR2 LQKENI. V dropped 3 bases and J dropped 6 bases, with 17 bases sitting between them. CDR3 coding DNA: TGTGCCAGCTCACCGTTCAGGGATGATGGAGATGGCTACACCTTC. Amino acid sequence: CASSPFRDDGDGYTF.

This rearrangement joins TRBV6-6 to TRBJ1-3, with 7 bases identical to TRBD1. J gave up 0 bases and V 8 bases, and 7 bases lay outside the gene matches. The CDR3 runs 15 residues. Germline V gene sequence: CDR1 MNHNY, CDR2 SVGAGI (reference sequence). The DNA of the CDR3 is TGTGCCAGCCTTGGGGACAGAAGCTCTGGAAACACCATATATTTT. Encoded protein: CASLGDRSSGNTIYF.

This chain links TRBV19 with TRBJ2-4, with D uncertain. Looked up from germline, CDR1 is LNHDA and CDR2 is SQIVND (reference sequence). The CDR3 sequence is 12 residues long. Trimming shortened V by 5 bases and J by 2 bases, and 4 bases separated the two germline ends. DNA for the CDR3: TGTGCCAGTAGTTCCTCCAAAAACATTCAGTACTTC. Amino acids: CASSSSKNIQYF.

The chain couples TRBV9 to TRBJ2-4, with 8 bases lining up with TRBD1. V lost 8 bases to trimming and J lost 3 bases; unmatched junction nucleotides: 7. Germline V gene sequence: CDR1 SGDLS, CDR2 YYNGEE. The CDR3 is 14 residues long. The CDR3 region has the DNA TGTGCCAGAATGACAGGGGAAGACAAAAACATTCAGTACTTC. Translated, it gives CARMTGEDKNIQYF.

This clone was counted once. CDR3 in amino acids: CATSDLGTAYNEQFF. CDR3 nucleotide sequence: TGTGCCACCAGTGATTTGGGGACAGCTTACAATGAGCAGTTCTTC. The rearrangement joins TRBV24-1 to TRBJ2-1; TRBD1 matches at 7 bases. The CDR3 covers 15 residues. Trimming cost V 0 bases and J 4 bases; bases outside gene matches: 2. Germline V gives CDR1 KGHDR, CDR2 SFDVKD.

The rearrangement uses TRBV9 and TRBJ1-6; TRBD1 matches at 8 bases. Trimming removed 0 bases from V and 7 bases from J; junction bases left unmatched: 6. The CDR3 length is 16 residues. CDR1 and CDR2 from the germline V gene are SGDLS and YYNGEE. In DNA, the CDR3 is TGTGCCAGCAGCGTAGGCGGCAGGGGGCAGAATTCACCCCTCCACTTT. Its translation: CASSVGGRGQNSPLHF.

This clone was recorded a few times. The rearrangement links TRBV7-2 to TRBJ1-6; a possible D gene is TRBD1 (6 bases). The CDR3 runs to 13 residues. The V gene's germline CDR1 is SGHTA and CDR2 FQGNSA. The V end lost 5 bases, the J end lost 10 bases, and 12 bases lay between the germline ends. CDR3 amino acids: CASSTARGSPLHF. CDR3 nucleotide sequence: TGTGCCAGCAGCACAGCGAGGGGGTCACCCCTCCACTTT.

The chain links TRBV4-1 to TRBJ1-2, with TRBD1 matching over 9 bases. CDR3 length equals 17 residues. CDR1 MGHRA and CDR2 YSYEKL come from the germline V gene. Trimming cost V 4 bases and J 5 bases; bases outside gene matches: 14. CDR3 nucleotides: TGCGCCAGCAGCCTACGGGACAGGGCCGAGCGTTTGTATGGCTACACCTTC. Protein sequence: CASSLRDRAERLYGYTF.

The chain has TRBV11-3 and TRBJ1-2; 12 nucleotides line up with TRBD1. The CDR3 is made up of 15 amino acids. The ends lost 5 bases at V and 5 bases at J; junction bases unmatched: 6. In germline, CDR1 is SGHNT, CDR2 YENEEA. CDR3 DNA: TGTGCCAGCAGCATCGGGACAGGGGGCGCGTATGGCTACACCTTC. It specifies CASSIGTGGAYGYTF. The full variable domain, its missing parts supplied by reference TRBV11-3 and TRBJ1-2, is EAGVVQSPRYKIIEKKQPVAFWCNPISGHNTLYWYLQNLGQGPELLIRYENEEAVDDSQLPKDRFSAERLKGVDSTLKIQPAELGDSAVYLCASSIGTGGAYGYTFGSGTRLTVV.

The rearrangement links TRBV19 to TRBJ1-1; 7 nucleotides align to TRBD1. This CDR3 spans 18 amino acids. The germline CDR1 and CDR2 sequences are LNHDA and SQIVND (reference sequence). V gave up 7 bases and J gave up 0 bases; unmatched junction bases: 17. The chain's CDR3 is CASTLKGSNQGVNTEAFF. The CDR3, as DNA: TGTGCCAGTACCTTAAAGGGTTCAAACCAGGGGGTGAACACTGAAGCTTTCTTT. Together with reference TRBV19 and TRBJ1-1, the CDR3 gives the full variable domain: DGGITQSPKYLFRKEGQNVTLSCEQNLNHDAMYWYRQDPGQGLRLIYYSQIVNDFQKGDIAEGYSVSREKKESFPLTVTSAQKNPTAFYLCASTLKGSNQGVNTEAFFGQGTRLTVV.

The DNA for the CDR3 is TGTGCCAGCAGCTTGACTAGTAACGGTTACGAGCAGTACTTC. Its protein is CASSLTSNGYEQYF. This sequence joins TRBV7-3 and TRBJ2-7; a weak D match, TRBD2 (6 bases). V was trimmed by 3 bases and J by 4 bases, leaving 13 bases between them. This CDR3 comprises 14 residues. Germline-derived CDR1 and CDR2 are SGHTA and FQGTGA.

The chain is built from TRBV7-6 and TRBJ2-1; 7 bases agree with TRBD1. Germline values: CDR1 SGHVS, CDR2 FNYEAQ. This CDR3 spans 15 amino acids. The ends lost 5 bases at V and 5 bases at J; junction bases unmatched: 9. The CDR3 protein is CASSPRRGNDNEQFF. DNA for the CDR3: TGTGCCAGCAGCCCCCGCAGGGGGAACGACAATGAGCAGTTCTTC.

Notes on this clone: A junction end diverges from the germline sequence, so it may reflect a read error. The rearrangement links TRBV18 to TRBJ1-1; weak D call: TRBD1 (5 bases). The CDR3 length is 13 residues. CDR1 and CDR2 (germline): KGHSH, LQKENI. Here the CDR3 reads CAGSPNSGGEAFF. DNA for the CDR3: TGTGCCGGCTCACCAAACTCCGGGGGTGAAGCTTTCTTT.

The chain has TRBV6-6 and TRBJ1-2; 10 bases are shared with TRBD1. The CDR3 is 15 residues long. The V gene's germline CDR1 is MNHNY and CDR2 SVGAGI (reference sequence). The V segment lost 6 bases and the J segment 3 bases; nucleotides outside the gene matches: 7. The CDR3 loop is CASRATGGAHYGYTF. CDR3 coding DNA: TGTGCCAGCAGGGCGACAGGGGGCGCCCACTATGGCTACACCTTC.